This T cell receptor beta chain was retrieved from a study of T-cell reconstitution after alpha-beta-depleted transplantation in children. Study-wide results and limits: By one year post-transplant, T-cell counts and diversity largely arose from T cells that were newly produced. Surviving recipient T cells and thymic progenitors underlay high day-60 TCRbeta diversity in some patients. Several hundred expanded graft clones reportedly supplied alpha-beta T cells about two months after transplant.

Deletions cut 0 bases from V and 4 bases from J, with 13 bases between. This CDR3 has 14 residues. Germline assignment: CDR1 DFQATT and CDR2 SNEGSKA (reference sequence). The library targeted TCRbeta and was prepared with unique molecular identifiers. MiXCR, run by TCRdb on the PCR reads, gives a single entry per CDR3 protein. The table includes approximately 89,000 distinct CDR3 sequences, roughly a sixth detected once. This clonotype was seen a handful of times. The antigen is not known. The source was PBMCs, mostly from graft donor cells, collected 180 days after TCRalphabeta/CD19-depleted stem cell transplant. This chain joins TRBV20-1 and TRBJ2-7; a possible D gene is TRBD2 (5 bases). The clonotype was recovered from a male patient aged 2 to 10 who had a stem cell transplant for acute lymphoblastic leukemia, so the T cells may come from the graft donor. The CDR3 nucleotides read TGCAGTGCTAGAGATGGGGAGAGGTCTTACGAGCAGTACTTC. It specifies CSARDGERSYEQYF.